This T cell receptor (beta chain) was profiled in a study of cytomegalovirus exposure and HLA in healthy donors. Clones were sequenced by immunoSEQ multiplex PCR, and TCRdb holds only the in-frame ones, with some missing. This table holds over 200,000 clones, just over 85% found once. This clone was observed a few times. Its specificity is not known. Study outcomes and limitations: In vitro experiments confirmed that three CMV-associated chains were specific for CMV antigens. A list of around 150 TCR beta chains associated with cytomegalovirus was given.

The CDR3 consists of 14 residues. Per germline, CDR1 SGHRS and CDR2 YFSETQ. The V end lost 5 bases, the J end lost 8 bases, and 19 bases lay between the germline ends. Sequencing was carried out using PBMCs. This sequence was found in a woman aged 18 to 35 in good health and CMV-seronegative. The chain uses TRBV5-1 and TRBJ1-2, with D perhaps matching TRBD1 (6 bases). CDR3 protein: CASSSGQPLGGYTF. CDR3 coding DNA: TGCGCCAGCAGTTCTGGACAGCCCTTGGGAGGCTACACCTTC. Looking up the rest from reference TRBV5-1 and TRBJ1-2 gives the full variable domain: KAGVTQTPRYLIKTRGQQVTLSCSPISGHRSVSWYQQTPGQGLQFLFEYFSETQRNKGNFPGRFSGRQFSNSRSEMNVSTLELGDSALYLCASSSGQPLGGYTFGSGTRLTVV.